This T cell receptor (beta chain) stems from a study of cytomegalovirus exposure and HLA in healthy donors. The CDR3 contains 12 residues. V dropped 5 bases and J dropped 7 bases, with 8 bases sitting between them. The germline V gene encodes CDR1 LNHDA and CDR2 SQIVND (reference sequence). This cohort consisted of healthy bone marrow donors. Both 60 Vbeta primers and 13 Jbeta primers went into the PCR. TCRdb's table, derived via immunoSEQ multiplex PCR, lists solely in-frame clones and lacks some. The repertoire includes about 98,000 clones, about 80% of them detected once, and roughly 17% sits in the top ten.

The rearrangement uses TRBV19 and TRBJ2-2; no clear D gene. This TCR was recovered from a man aged 55 to 70 in good health and CMV-seropositive. Sequencing was performed on PBMCs. The CDR3 sequence is CASSWALGELFF. In DNA form, the CDR3 reads TGTGCCAGTAGTTGGGCCCTCGGGGAGCTGTTTTTT.